What follows is one T cell receptor beta chain and its context. Its antigen is not yet known. Per-nucleotide qualities are absent, and no much larger clonotype sits a single base away. Libraries were made using PCR. Sequenced using an Illumina HiSeq 2500. To normalize quantification of the TCRbeta repertoire, the TCR libraries were built with molecular barcoding that relied on unique molecular identifiers. TCRdb applied fastp at Q25 and MiXCR to the public reads, then kept only in-frame beta chains. Here each entry gathers all rows of one CDR3 protein and keeps the most common genes and DNA. The sample data list hundreds of thousands of distinct CDR3 sequences, and roughly 10% of these were observed just once. The ten top clones hold roughly 4% of the sample. The sample belongs to a study of T-cell reconstitution after alpha-beta-depleted transplantation in children (TCRdb year 2016). Broadly, across the study: The study quantitatively tracked T-cell immune reconstitution after TCRalphabeta/CD19-depleted allogeneic hematopoietic cell transplantation in children using TCR repertoire profiling.

At the junction V is shortened by 4 bases and J by 0 bases, with 12 bases in between. Inclusive of the bounding cysteine and phenylalanine, the CDR3 is 15 residues long. The retained sequence is limited to the CDR3, 45 bases, with the frame set at the first base. Based on the germline V gene (reference sequence), the CDR1 and CDR2 sequences are SGHKS and YYEKEE. The TCR comes from a human donor who donated a stem cell graft to a child with acute myeloid leukemia. The sequencing used PBMCs from the stem cell graft donor, collected from the stem cell graft. The V gene is TRBV5-5 and the J gene is TRBJ2-3, and perhaps TRBD2 as D gene, on 6 matching bases. The CDR3 protein sequence reads: CASSLWTTSTDTQYF. The DNA sequence follows: TGTGCCAGCAGCCTCTGGACTACTAGCACAGATACGCAGTATTTT.